Listed here is a single TCR beta chain. This CDR3 comprises 11 residues. Germline V gene lookup returns CDR1 SQVTM and CDR2 ANQGSEA. Between the trimmed V and J ends, which lost 1 base and 11 bases, there was a span of 8 bases. This sample was included in a study of blood T cell repertoires in COVID-19. Study details: The analysed material was cDNA or gDNA that came from T cells, B-cell-depleted T cells, or PBMCs.

Exposed enrollees had met someone with a PCR-confirmed or clinician-diagnosed COVID-19 case at some point within the 2 weeks before study entry. Original analysis: It was from reference gene primer amplification that nucleated cell counts were estimated. Generated by immunoSEQ multiplex PCR, the TCRdb table keeps only in-frame clones and is missing some. That table supplies the V and J calls and clone size; D and trimming were determined from the DNA. This sample yields approximately 280,000 clones, of which roughly 80% are seen a single time; 4.5% to 6% belongs to the top ten. The sample consisted of PBMCs or T cells enriched from blood (not recorded which). The source of this sequence is a man aged 35-49 years who had been exposed to COVID-19. J is TRBJ1-4 and V is TRBV29-1; no firm D call. The DNA for the CDR3 is TGCAGCGTTGAAGTTCCCGGGAAACTGTTTTTT. Translation: CSVEVPGKLFF.